This T cell receptor beta chain was identified in a study of OX40 agonist ivuxolimab in advanced cancers. The wider study: Among those enrolled, mean age was roughly 55 years (range about 23 to 90) and about 82% were male. Findings and caveats of the study: Clonal expansion in partial responders at 0.1-3.0 mg/kg ranked among the lowest. By week 6 at 0.1 to 3.0 mg/kg, blood CD4+ and CD8+ T cells had expanded clonally.

The CDR3 runs to 15 residues. V gave up 4 bases and J gave up 0 bases; unmatched junction bases: 6. The germline CDR1 and CDR2 sequences are SGHRS and YFSETQ. Note on this clone: Its matching antigen is unknown.

Clones were read by immunoSEQ multiplex PCR, and TCRdb kept only the in-frame ones, dropping some. The table lists approximately 42,000 clones, approximately 80% of them singletons. The sequencing used CD4+ or CD8+ T cells sorted from blood, collected in a trial of the OX40 agonist ivuxolimab. The clonotype originates from an adult with an advanced solid tumor such as melanoma, head and neck, liver or kidney cancer. V and J are TRBV5-1 and TRBJ1-1; TRBD1 matches 7 bases. The CDR3 nucleotides read TGCGCCAGCAGCCGGGACAGTCCTGTGAACACTGAAGCTTTCTTT. Encoded protein: CASSRDSPVNTEAFF.